Described below is a single TCR beta chain sequence and its context. What it binds is not known. The use of a sample-barcoded 5' primer and a J-beta primer mix characterized a second PCR of about 6 to 12 cycles. Each cDNA molecule, via a template-switch adaptor with 12 random nucleotides, was tagged. MiXCR, run by TCRdb on the 5' RACE reads, gives a single entry per CDR3 protein. The sample includes about 640,000 distinct CDR3 sequences, over 40% seen only once; the top ten take approximately 31%. The V end was cut by 5 bases, the J end by 12 bases, with 16 bases between. This CDR3 contains 13 residues. Germline V gene lookup returns CDR1 MGHDK and CDR2 SYGVNS. The data originate from a study of blood T cells in healthy people across ages. Study outcomes and limitations: The fall in TCR beta diversity per million T cells was roughly linear with age.

Researchers collected about 10 milliliters of peripheral blood from every single donor. The source of this sequence is a man older than 75 in good health. This chain links TRBV25-1 with TRBJ1-4; maybe TRBD1 (5 bases). Sequencing used blood. The CDR3 DNA follows: TGTGCCAGCAGTAGTGGGACGGGCGGAGAACTGTTTTTT. Encoded protein: CASSSGTGGELFF.